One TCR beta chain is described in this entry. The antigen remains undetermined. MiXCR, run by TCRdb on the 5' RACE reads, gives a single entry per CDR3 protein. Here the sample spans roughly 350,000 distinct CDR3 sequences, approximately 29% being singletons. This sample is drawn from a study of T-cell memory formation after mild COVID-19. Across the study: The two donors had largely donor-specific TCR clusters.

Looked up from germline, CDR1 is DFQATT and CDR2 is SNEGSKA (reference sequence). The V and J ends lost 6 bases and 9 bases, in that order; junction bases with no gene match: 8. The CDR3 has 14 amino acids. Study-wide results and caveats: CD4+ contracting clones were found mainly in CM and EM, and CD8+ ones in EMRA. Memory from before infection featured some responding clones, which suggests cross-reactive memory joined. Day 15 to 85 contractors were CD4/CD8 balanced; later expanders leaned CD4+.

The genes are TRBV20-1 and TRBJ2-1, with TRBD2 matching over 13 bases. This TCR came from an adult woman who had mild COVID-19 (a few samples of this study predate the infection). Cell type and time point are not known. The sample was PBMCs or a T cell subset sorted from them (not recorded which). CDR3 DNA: TGCAGTGCCAGGACTAGCGGGAGCTTAGGTGAGCAGTTCTTC. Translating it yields CSARTSGSLGEQFF.